The next 9 T cell receptor beta chains were all read from a single sample in a study of CD8 T cells in ankylosing spondylitis. TCRdb analysed the 5' RACE reads with MiXCR anew, one entry per CDR3 protein. Among approximately 340,000 distinct CDR3 sequences, roughly 15% were seen once, and the ten largest hold 1.1%. Sequenced sample: blood, either unsorted or a sorted T cell fraction (not recorded which). Receptor source: a male donor with ankylosing spondylitis or in good health (not recorded which).

This chain uses TRBV18 with TRBJ2-1, with D maybe TRBD2 (6 bases). V was shortened by 3 bases and J by 6 bases, with 12 bases between the two germline ends. Germline lookup yields CDR1 KGHSH and CDR2 LQKENI. The CDR3 has 14 residues. The CDR3 region has the DNA TGTGCCAGCTCACCCGCGGGATCCGGCAATGAGCAGTTCTTC. It codes for CASSPAGSGNEQFF.

The table lists this clonotype with a few counts. The genes are TRBV20-1 and TRBJ2-5; TRBD2 might be the D (7 bases). The CDR3 sequence is 13 residues long. Germline V gene data show CDR1 as DFQATT and CDR2 as SNEGSKA (reference sequence). Trimming shortened V by 3 bases and J by 5 bases, and 13 bases separated the two germline ends. DNA of the CDR3: TGCAGTGCTAGCGGGGGGCTCGGGGAGACCCAGTACTTC. This codes for CSASGGLGETQYF.

V gene TRBV19 combines with J gene TRBJ2-2; 7 nucleotides agree with TRBD1. CDR3 length: 16 residues. The junction had 10 bases not matched to a gene; V was cut back by 3 bases and J by 6 bases. The germline V gene has CDR1 LNHDA and CDR2 SQIVND (reference sequence). The CDR3 protein is CASSIRGTVGPGELFF. CDR3 DNA sequence: TGTGCCAGTAGTATCCGAGGGACAGTAGGTCCCGGGGAGCTGTTTTTT.

CDR3 loop: CASSPGPTAFEQYF. For the CDR3, the DNA is TGTGCCAGCAGCCCGGGACCGACTGCGTTCGAGCAGTACTTC. The genes are TRBV7-9 and TRBJ2-7; D assignment may be TRBD1 or TRBD2 (5 bases each). Germline CDR1 and CDR2: SEHNR and FQNEAQ (reference sequence). V lost 5 bases, J lost 6 bases, and 17 bases lay in between. The CDR3 contains 14 residues.

V is TRBV2 and J is TRBJ1-1, with D possibly TRBD1 on 5 matching bases. The CDR3 has 13 residues. The V gene's germline CDR1 is SNHLY and CDR2 FYNNEI. V lost 7 bases, J lost 0 bases, and 9 bases lay in between. CDR3 bases: TGTGCCAGCATGGGGGACCTGAACACTGAAGCTTTCTTT. It is translated as CASMGDLNTEAFF.

This clonotype appeared a few times. The chain is built from TRBV10-2 and TRBJ2-7, with D perhaps matching TRBD1 (7 bases). The CDR3 contains 14 residues. Germline V gene lookup returns CDR1 WSHSY and CDR2 SAAADI. V dropped 5 bases and J dropped 2 bases, with 13 bases sitting between them. In nucleotides, the CDR3 is TGCGCCAGCAGTAGACAGGGAGGAACCTACGAGCAGTACTTC. It encodes CASSRQGGTYEQYF.

In this sample, this clonotype turned up a few times. V is TRBV4-1 and J is TRBJ2-1; D gene unclear. This CDR3 is 15 amino acids long. Trimming stripped 4 bases from V and 2 bases from J, with 12 bases between. Germline CDR1 MGHRA, CDR2 YSYEKL. CDR3 in amino acids: CASSRRPLTYNEQFF. CDR3 coding DNA: TGCGCCAGCAGCCGACGTCCCCTTACCTACAATGAGCAGTTCTTC.

This clonotype has just a few counts. The chain uses TRBV6-1 and TRBJ2-7; 14 nucleotides line up with TRBD2. In germline, CDR1 is MNHNS, CDR2 SASEGT. The CDR3 loop spans 15 amino acids. Unmatched junction bases numbered 8, after V lost 6 bases and J lost 7 bases. Written as DNA, the CDR3 is TGTGCCAGCAGGCCCGGGACTAGCGGGAGTCGAGAGCAGTACTTC. As protein: CASRPGTSGSREQYF.

V is TRBV29-1 and J is TRBJ1-5; 8 positions agree with TRBD1. There are 13 residues in the CDR3. The trim removed 5 bases at V and 5 bases at J, leaving 5 bases unmatched. CDR1 is SQVTM, CDR2 ANQGSEA, per germline. For the CDR3, the DNA is TGCAGCGTTCGACAGGGGACCGATCAGCCCCAGCATTTT. Translating gives CSVRQGTDQPQHF. Full variable domain (outside the CDR3, taken from reference TRBV29-1 and TRBJ1-5): SAVISQKPSRDICQRGTSLTIQCQVDSQVTMMFWYRQQPGQSLTLIATANQGSEATYESGFVIDKFPISRPNLTFSTLTVSNMSPEDSSIYLCSVRQGTDQPQHFGDGTRLSIL.